Following are 3 T cell receptor beta chains from one sample sequenced in a study of blood T cell repertoires in COVID-19. The repertoire was sequenced with immunoSEQ multiplex PCR; TCRdb's copy has only in-frame clones and lacks some. This sample yields a few hundred thousand clones, of which around 84% are seen a single time; approximately 6.6% belongs to the top ten. The sample comprised PBMCs or T cells enriched from blood (not recorded which). These TCRs come from a woman between 45 and 60 years old who had been exposed to COVID-19.

Notes on this clone: Additional DNA sequences in this sample encode the identical CDR3. The chain employs TRBV5-1 and TRBJ1-1; 7 nucleotides match TRBD1. V shed 1 base, J shed 5 bases, and the junction held 5 bases outside the gene matches. The CDR3 is 14 residues long. In germline, CDR1 is SGHRS, CDR2 YFSETQ. DNA of the CDR3: TGCGCCAGCAGCTTGTCAGGGGGTAGGACTGAAGCTTTCTTT. Amino acid sequence: CASSLSGGRTEAFF.

The chain employs TRBV4-1 and TRBJ2-3; D is undetermined. CDR3 length: 14 residues. Between the trimmed V and J ends, which lost 5 bases and 1 base, there was a span of 10 bases. Germline V gives CDR1 MGHRA, CDR2 YSYEKL. CDR3: CASSVNTGTDTQYF. The CDR3 DNA sequence: TGCGCCAGCAGCGTGAACACAGGCACAGATACGCAGTATTTT.

The chain has TRBV11-1 and TRBJ1-1; 10 bases map to TRBD1. With 3 bases clipped from V and 3 bases from J, the junction kept 1 base outside the gene matches. Germline V CDR1 and CDR2: SGHAT, FQDESV (reference sequence). The CDR3 is 14 amino acids. CDR3 loop: CASSLGQGYTEAFF. CDR3 DNA sequence: TGTGCCAGCAGCTTGGGACAGGGGTACACTGAAGCTTTCTTT.